This TCR beta chain was retrieved from a study of blood T cell repertoires in COVID-19. Generated by immunoSEQ multiplex PCR, the TCRdb table keeps only in-frame clones and is missing some. The sample shows a few hundred thousand clones, about 89% of them seen only once. Those enrolled, adults aged roughly 18 to 89 years, came from about two dozen US areas. Recovery among Cohort 3 donors was established by two negative PCRs, clearance, or symptom resolution. With 4 bases clipped from V and 4 bases from J, the junction kept 7 bases outside the gene matches. Germline V CDR1 and CDR2: SGDLS, YYNGEE. The CDR3 is 14 amino acids.

The sequence derives from a man between 35 and 55 years old who had recovered from COVID-19. The gene calls are TRBV9 and TRBJ2-7; TRBD1 matches at 8 bases. What was sequenced was PBMCs or T cells enriched from blood (not recorded which). The CDR3 loop reads CASSFDRGGYEQYF. In DNA, the CDR3 is TGTGCCAGCAGCTTTGACAGGGGCGGTTACGAGCAGTACTTC.